The rows below give T cell receptor beta chains drawn from one sample of a study of control samples from healthy donors and cancer patients. The repertoire was sequenced with immunoSEQ multiplex PCR; TCRdb's copy has only in-frame clones and lacks some. Of about 160,000 clones in the sample, roughly 94% were seen once. Sequences were obtained from PBMCs. Every receptor here comes from a man in his 60s with colorectal cancer. CDR3s include the opening cysteine and the closing phenylalanine or tryptophan. The D gene is left open where the match is weak. A clone size is listed for some rows: how often the clone was seen (once, few, many), or a class if it is expanded.

CDR3 protein,CDR3 DNA,V gene,clone size,J gene,D gene
CASSPGTRSYEQYF,TGTGCCAGCAGTCCCGGGACACGCTCCTACGAGCAGTACTTC,TRBV28,NA,TRBJ2-7,NA
CASSPPGVQYF,TGTGCCAGCTCACCACCAGGAGTGCAGTATTTT,TRBV18,NA,TRBJ2-3,NA
CASSLDTRRGYTF,TGTGCCAGTAGCTTGGACACCCGAAGGGGCTACACCTTC,TRBV19,NA,TRBJ1-2,NA
CASSGRTANYGYTF,TGTGCCAGCAGCGGAAGGACGGCCAACTATGGCTACACCTTC,TRBV7-8,NA,TRBJ1-2,NA
CASSSPAQASNGYTF,TGTGCCAGCAGTTCCCCTGCGCAGGCGAGCAATGGCTACACCTTC,TRBV6-5,NA,TRBJ1-2,NA
CASSQDWKRGSTDTQYF,TGTGCCAGCAGCCAAGATTGGAAGCGGGGGAGCACAGATACGCAGTATTTT,TRBV4-2,NA,TRBJ2-3,TRBD2
CASSTSGGKGETQYF,TGTGCCAGCAGTACTAGCGGGGGGAAAGGAGAGACCCAGTACTTC,TRBV2,NA,TRBJ2-5,TRBD2
CASSPFGQGGSYEQYF,TGCGCCAGCAGCCCCTTTGGACAGGGGGGGTCCTACGAGCAGTACTTC,TRBV4-1,once,TRBJ2-7,TRBD1
CASRLFDGTEAFF,TGCGCCAGCAGACTTTTCGATGGCACTGAAGCTTTCTTT,TRBV4-1,NA,TRBJ1-1,NA
CASSPGAVQETQYF,TGTGCCAGCAGCCCCGGGGCGGTACAAGAGACCCAGTACTTC,TRBV27,NA,TRBJ2-5,NA
CASEPPNEITGYTF,TGTGCCAGTGAGCCCCCAAATGAAATAACCGGCTACACCTTC,TRBV11-2,NA,TRBJ1-2,NA
CASSESAVPYEQYF,TGCGCCAGCAGTGAGTCAGCAGTCCCCTACGAGCAGTACTTC,TRBV10-1,NA,TRBJ2-7,NA
CASRIAGATDTQYF,TGTGCCAGTAGAATAGCGGGGGCCACAGATACGCAGTATTTT,TRBV19,NA,TRBJ2-3,TRBD2
CASSTGQGYYGYTF,TGTGCCAGCAGCACGGGACAGGGGTACTATGGCTACACCTTC,TRBV7-2,once,TRBJ1-2,TRBD1
CASSPGQGYGYTF,TGCGCCAGCAGCCCCGGACAGGGCTATGGCTACACCTTC,TRBV5-1,NA,TRBJ1-2,TRBD1
CASSSNPSTNEKLFF,TGCGCCAGCAGCTCCAACCCTTCAACTAATGAAAAACTGTTTTTT,TRBV5-1,NA,TRBJ1-4,NA
CASRPDTLGNTIYF,TGTGCCAGCAGACCAGACACCCTCGGAAACACCATATATTTT,TRBV6-4,once,TRBJ1-3,NA
CSAQGYNEQFF,TGCAGCGCGCAGGGTTACAATGAGCAGTTCTTC,TRBV29-1,NA,TRBJ2-1,NA
CASSPGQGALKF,TGTGCCAGCTCACCCGGGCAGGGGGCACTGAAGTTC,TRBV18,NA,TRBJ2-7,TRBD1
CASSSELYTEAFF,TGTGCCAGCAGCTCTGAATTATACACTGAAGCTTTCTTT,TRBV7-2,NA,TRBJ1-1,NA
CATSDPRGPQETQYF,TGTGCCACCAGTGATCCAAGAGGCCCCCAAGAGACCCAGTACTTC,TRBV24-1,NA,TRBJ2-5,NA
CASSSSGGGNEQFF,TGTGCCAGTAGTAGTAGCGGGGGGGGCAATGAGCAGTTCTTC,TRBV19,NA,TRBJ2-1,TRBD2
CASTPPGRGEQYF,TGTGCCAGCACCCCCCCTGGGCGGGGCGAGCAGTACTTC,TRBV11-2,NA,TRBJ2-7,NA
CASSNRGNTEAFF,TGTGCCAGCAGCAATAGAGGGAACACTGAAGCTTTCTTT,TRBV6-6,NA,TRBJ1-1,NA
CASSLAGTGAGGELFF,TGCGCCAGCAGCTTGGCCGGGACTGGGGCAGGCGGGGAGCTGTTTTTT,TRBV5-1,NA,TRBJ2-2,NA
CASSLAGTDNSPLHF,TGCGCCAGCAGCTTGGCCGGGACAGATAATTCACCCCTCCACTTT,TRBV5-1,NA,TRBJ1-6,TRBD1
CASSDRAPTYEQYF,TGTGCCAGCAGTGACAGGGCCCCCACCTACGAGCAGTACTTC,TRBV2,NA,TRBJ2-7,NA
CASSRRNVEGEGAYYGYTF,TGTGCCAGCAGTCGAAGAAATGTAGAGGGCGAGGGTGCTTACTATGGCTACACCTTC,TRBV27,NA,TRBJ1-2,NA
CASSLTRTRENYGYTF,TGCGCCAGCAGCCTGACACGCACCAGGGAAAACTATGGCTACACCTTC,TRBV5-1,once,TRBJ1-2,NA
CASSRDGAGSGANVLTF,TGTGCCAGTAGTAGGGACGGCGCCGGCTCTGGGGCCAACGTCCTGACTTTC,TRBV19,NA,TRBJ2-6,NA
CASSKAPGSTDTQYF,TGTGCCAGCAGCAAAGCCCCAGGGAGCACAGATACGCAGTATTTT,TRBV21-1,NA,TRBJ2-3,NA
CASHAGGSYEQYF,TGTGCCAGCCACGCGGGGGGCTCCTACGAGCAGTACTTC,TRBV19,once,TRBJ2-7,TRBD2
CASSENRWDYGYTF,TGCGCCAGCAGTGAAAATAGGTGGGACTATGGCTACACCTTC,TRBV10-2,NA,TRBJ1-2,NA
CASSQGTERREQYF,TGTGCCAGCAGCCAAGGGACAGAGCGTCGAGAGCAGTACTTC,TRBV4-2,NA,TRBJ2-7,NA
CASSLIAIPYEQYF,TGTGCCAGCAGTTTAATCGCCATACCCTACGAGCAGTACTTC,TRBV28,NA,TRBJ2-7,NA
CASSSRDMSEKLFF,TGCGCCAGCAGCAGCCGGGACATGTCTGAAAAACTGTTTTTT,TRBV5-1,NA,TRBJ1-4,NA
CASSGEGWRNSPLHF,TGCGCCAGCAGCGGGGAGGGGTGGCGAAATTCACCCCTCCACTTT,TRBV4-1,NA,TRBJ1-6,NA
CASSLRGPSTDTQYF,TGTGCCAGCTCCCTCAGGGGGCCAAGCACAGATACGCAGTATTTT,TRBV18,NA,TRBJ2-3,TRBD1
CASSLTLTNTEAFF,TGTGCCAGCAGCTTGACTCTGACGAACACTGAAGCTTTCTTT,TRBV5-6,few,TRBJ1-1,NA
CASSMDSLSGANVLTF,TGTGCCAGTAGTATGGACAGCCTCTCTGGGGCCAACGTCCTGACTTTC,TRBV19,NA,TRBJ2-6,NA
CASSLGSGGFYNEQFF,TGTGCCAGCAGCTTAGGCTCGGGGGGCTTTTACAATGAGCAGTTCTTC,TRBV7-2,once,TRBJ2-1,NA
CASSVPQGRGDYGYTF,TGTGCCAGCAGCGTCCCACAGGGACGGGGAGACTATGGCTACACCTTC,TRBV6-2/TRBV6-3,NA,TRBJ1-2,NA